This passage covers 15 T cell receptor beta chains from one sample sequenced in a study of tumor-infiltrating lymphocytes in primary liver carcinoma. Synthesis of TCR beta cDNA was carried out from 450 to 500 ng total RNA with a constant-region primer. Amplification in three nested multiplex PCR rounds with slightly modified ARM-PCR gave rise to TCR beta libraries. The two initial PCR rounds, approximately 10 cycles each, used TRBV1-TRBV30 forward and C-beta reverse primers. TCRdb independently ran MiXCR on the multiplex PCR reads; one entry per CDR3 protein. The repertoire includes more than 150,000 distinct CDR3 sequences, about 60% of them detected once, and 72% sits in the top ten. For blood RNA, unsorted whole blood served as the source, and germline DNA was extracted too. Sequenced material: peripheral blood. The receptors were gathered from a man aged 35 to 55 with primary liver carcinoma and hepatitis B virus infection.

With respect to this clonotype: A much larger clone differs from this one at a single base, so this may be a read error. No conserved phenylalanine or tryptophan ends this CDR3, so it is likely a read error. The V gene is TRBV11-3, the J gene TRBJ2-5; D is unclear. V lost 2 bases to trimming and J lost 5 bases, with 12 bases between them. The CDR3 is 14 amino acids. Germline V CDR1 and CDR2: SGHNT, YENEEA. The DNA of the CDR3 is TGTGCCAGCAGCTTATACTCTACGGCGGAGACCCAGTACCTC. Amino acids: CASSLYSTAETQYL.

As concerns this clonotype: A much bigger clone sits one base away, suggesting this may be a read error. V gene TRBV6-1 combines with J gene TRBJ1-1, with 8 positions matching TRBD1. The CDR3 consists of 15 residues. Germline CDR1 MNHNS, CDR2 SASEGT. CDR3: CANSAGQGGDTEAFF. The DNA for the CDR3 is TGTGCCAACAGTGCCGGACAGGGAGGGGACACTGAAGCTTTCTTT.

With respect to this clonotype: Relative to the germline gene, one junction end is altered; a read error may explain this. CDR3 residues: CASSLGLNKPQHF. CDR3 sequence (DNA): TGTGCCAGTAGCTTAGGGTTAAATAAACCCCAGCATTTT. The V gene is TRBV11-2, the J gene TRBJ1-5; D unclear. Germline lookup yields CDR1 SGHAT and CDR2 FQNNGV. The CDR3 has 13 residues.

The table lists this clonotype with many counts. The rearrangement joins TRBV11-2 to TRBJ2-1; no definite D call. The CDR3 spans 12 residues. The V and J ends lost 2 bases and 8 bases respectively, with 7 bases between them. The germline gives CDR1 SGHAT, CDR2 FQNNGV. The CDR3 loop is CASSLLGHEQFF. CDR3 coding DNA: TGTGCCAGCAGCTTATTAGGGCATGAGCAGTTCTTC.

A few counts support this clonotype. This chain joins TRBV6-1 and TRBJ1-2; tentatively, D is TRBD1 (6 bases). The CDR3 is 13 residues long. V lost 2 bases, J lost 2 bases, and 6 bases lay in between. Germline loops: CDR1 MNHNS, CDR2 SASEGT. The CDR3 DNA follows: TGTGCCAGCAGTGAAACAGGGAACTATGGCTACACCTTC. Amino acid sequence: CASSETGNYGYTF.

This clonotype was seen a few times. The chain recombines TRBV6-2 or TRBV6-3 with TRBJ2-7, with 9 positions matching TRBD1. Losses at the gene ends were 8 bases for V and 2 bases for J; bases not matched to a gene: 4. This CDR3 has 13 amino acids. The V gene's germline CDR1 is MNHEY and CDR2 SVGEGT. The CDR3 bases are TGTGCCAGCCAAGGACAGGGGCCCTACGAGCAGTACTTC. Amino acids: CASQGQGPYEQYF.

In regard to this clonotype: Here the CDR3 omits its conserved ending phenylalanine or tryptophan, so a read error is the likely source. The limits of the CDR3 on the DNA are not certain, so only TCRdb's listed CDR3 is given. The gene calls are TRBV11-1 and TRBJ1-1. Germline CDR1 and CDR2: SGHAT and FQDESV (reference sequence). The CDR3 is 15 residues long, counting both termini. CDR3: CASSFKVSENTESFV.

The rearrangement joins TRBV29-1 to TRBJ2-2, with 7 positions matching TRBD1. Per germline, CDR1 SQVTM and CDR2 ANQGSEA. This CDR3 contains 14 residues. V dropped 6 bases and J dropped 6; count of bases not matched to a gene: 10. In DNA, the CDR3 is TGCAGCGTCACTACTCAGGGGGTGGCCGGGGAGCTGTTTTTT. It specifies CSVTTQGVAGELFF.

This clonotype showed up many times. V and J are TRBV29-1 and TRBJ2-3; 7 bases are shared with TRBD2. Per germline, CDR1 SQVTM and CDR2 ANQGSEA. This CDR3 has 13 amino acids. The V gene end was trimmed by 1 base and the J gene end by 4 bases; junction bases not matched to a gene: 2. The CDR3 here is CSVEGTRADTQYF. Here the CDR3 DNA reads TGCAGCGTTGAAGGGACTAGGGCAGATACGCAGTATTTT.

This clonotype was recorded many times. The rearrangement joins TRBV6-6 to TRBJ2-5; the D gene could be TRBD1 or TRBD2 (7 bases each). The CDR3 length is 12 residues. The V gene's germline CDR1 is MNHNY and CDR2 SVGAGI (reference sequence). Trimming shortened V by 6 bases and J by 6 bases, and 11 bases separated the two germline ends. The CDR3, as DNA: TGTGCCAGCAGCAGGGGGGGAAAGACCCAGTACTTC. Residues: CASSRGGKTQYF.

Regarding this clonotype: This may be a read error: a much more frequent sequence differs by one nucleotide. The genes are TRBV6-1 and TRBJ2-4; TRBD1 aligns across 8 bases. Germline V CDR1 and CDR2: MNHNS, SASEGT. Trimming cost V 5 bases and J 5 bases; bases outside gene matches: 8. There are 15 residues in the CDR3. In DNA form, the CDR3 reads TGTGCCAGCAGTACGCCGGGACAGGAACAAAACATTCAGTACTTC. Its protein product is CASSTPGQEQNIQYF.

As to this clonotype: A much larger clone differs from this one at a single base, so this may be a read error. V usage is TRBV11-2 and J usage is TRBJ2-1; possibly TRBD2 for D (6 bases). The tail of the sequence fits TRBJ2-7 better, so the J call may be wrong. The CDR3 consists of 16 residues. Germline CDR1 is SGHAT and CDR2 is FQNNGV. Here the CDR3 reads CASSFELSGSYNEQYF. The CDR3 nucleotides are TGTGCCAGCAGCTTCGAACTTAGCGGCTCCTACAATGAGCAGTACTTC.

Comments on this clonotype: Compared with germline, one end of the junction differs, possibly owing to a read error. The chain combines TRBV4-2 with TRBJ2-7, with 8 bases that match TRBD1. The germline gives CDR1 LGHNA, CDR2 YNFKEQ. The CDR3 runs 15 residues. The CDR3: CVSSQAPDREYEQYF. For the CDR3, the DNA is TGTGTCAGCAGCCAAGCCCCGGACAGGGAGTACGAGCAGTACTTC.

The V and J genes are TRBV5-4 and TRBJ2-1, with a tentative D call TRBD1 (6 bases). This CDR3 has 16 residues. Germline CDR1 and CDR2: SGHNT and YYREEE (reference sequence). V lost 4 bases to trimming and J lost 0 bases, with 14 bases between them. The CDR3 DNA sequence: TGTGCCAGCAGCCACCCCACAGGGAGCTCCTACAATGAGCAGTTCTTC. Translated, it gives CASSHPTGSSYNEQFF. Variable domain in full (rest from reference TRBV5-4 and TRBJ2-1): ETGVTQSPTHLIKTRGQQVTLRCSSQSGHNTVSWYQQALGQGPQFIFQYYREEENGRGNFPPRFSGLQFPNYSSELNVNALELDDSALYLCASSHPTGSSYNEQFFGPGTRLTVL.

There are a few counts of this clonotype. Given a much more abundant clone one base away, this may be a read error. The conserved closing phenylalanine or tryptophan is absent in this CDR3, likely reflecting a read error. The CDR3, as DNA: TGTGCCAGCAGCTTACTCCCCGGGGGGAGCTCCTACAATGAGCAGTTCTCC. Protein sequence: CASSLLPGGSSYNEQFS. This chain connects TRBV11-2 to TRBJ2-1; 7 bases are shared with TRBD2. In germline, CDR1 is SGHAT, CDR2 FQNNGV. The CDR3 runs 17 residues. After removal of 2 bases from V and 0 bases from J, the junction contained 7 bases not matched to a gene.